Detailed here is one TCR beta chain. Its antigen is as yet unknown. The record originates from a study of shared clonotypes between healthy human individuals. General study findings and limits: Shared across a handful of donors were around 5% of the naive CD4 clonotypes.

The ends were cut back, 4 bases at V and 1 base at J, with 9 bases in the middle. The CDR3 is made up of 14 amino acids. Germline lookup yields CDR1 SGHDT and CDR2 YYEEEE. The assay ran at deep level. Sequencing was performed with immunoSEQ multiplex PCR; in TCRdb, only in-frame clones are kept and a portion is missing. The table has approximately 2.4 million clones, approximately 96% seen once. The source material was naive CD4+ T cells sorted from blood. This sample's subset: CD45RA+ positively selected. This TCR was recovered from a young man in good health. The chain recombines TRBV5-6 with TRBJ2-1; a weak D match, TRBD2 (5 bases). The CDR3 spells CASSAGGSYNEQFF. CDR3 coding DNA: TGTGCCAGCAGCGCCGGAGGATCCTACAATGAGCAGTTCTTC.